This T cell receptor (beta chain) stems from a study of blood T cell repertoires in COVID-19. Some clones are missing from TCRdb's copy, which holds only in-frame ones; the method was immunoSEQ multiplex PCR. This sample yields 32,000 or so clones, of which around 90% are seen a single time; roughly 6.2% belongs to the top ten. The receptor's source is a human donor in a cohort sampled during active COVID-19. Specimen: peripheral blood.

The CDR3 nucleotides read TGTGCCAGCAGCCCCCGGGTTATGGGCGGGAGTCCCGATTACAATGAGCAGTTCTTC. Amino acids: CASSPRVMGGSPDYNEQFF. This sequence joins TRBV3-1 (or the pseudogene TRBV3-2) and TRBJ2-1; TRBD2 aligns across 7 bases. Germline CDR1 reads LGHDT; CDR2 reads YNNKEL (reference sequence). This CDR3 contains 19 residues. With V trimmed by 4 bases and J by 4 bases, 19 bases remained unmatched.